Below, 12 T cell receptor beta chains from the same sample are listed, as sequenced in a study of blood T cell repertoires in COVID-19. Assay: immunoSEQ multiplex PCR; the TCRdb copy retains only in-frame clones and omits some. The sample records tens of thousands of clones, less than 95% being singletons. Sequencing input: peripheral blood. Receptors were obtained from a human donor with active COVID-19. The donor label of this sample is uncertain.

This clone has just a few counts. The rearrangement links TRBV5-1 to TRBJ1-2; 9 bases map to TRBD1. CDR3 size: 15 residues. Germline V lookup: CDR1 SGHRS, CDR2 YFSETQ. The V gene end was trimmed by 4 bases and the J gene end by 8 bases; junction bases not matched to a gene: 12. This chain's CDR3 is CASSEGTGIPLGYTF. Written as DNA, the CDR3 is TGCGCCAGCAGCGAAGGGACAGGGATCCCGCTAGGCTACACCTTC.

The chain links TRBV7-3 to TRBJ2-3, with D perhaps matching TRBD1 (6 bases). V was cut by 5 bases and J by 2 bases, with 14 bases left in between. CDR1 SGHTA and CDR2 FQGTGA come from the germline V gene. This CDR3 is built from 15 residues. The CDR3 coding sequence is TGTGCCAGCAGCCAAAACGCAGGGGTCACAGATACGCAGTATTTT. Translating it yields CASSQNAGVTDTQYF.

The chain links TRBV7-3 to TRBJ2-3, with a possible D match to TRBD2 (5 bases). This CDR3 comprises 13 residues. Germline V gene lookup returns CDR1 SGHTA and CDR2 FQGTGA. V was clipped by 5 bases and J by 4 bases, with 10 bases between them. Here the CDR3 DNA reads TGTGCCAGCAGCCTACCGGGGTCAGATACGCAGTATTTT. As protein: CASSLPGSDTQYF.

The chain carries TRBV5-1 and TRBJ2-1; the match to TRBD1 covers 9 bases. V shed 3 bases and J 5 bases; nucleotides not matched to a gene: 6. Germline V lookup: CDR1 SGHRS, CDR2 YFSETQ. This CDR3 spans 15 amino acids. Written as DNA, the CDR3 is TGCGCCAGCAGCTACGGGACAGGGCCCCACAATGAGCAGTTCTTC. This translates into CASSYGTGPHNEQFF.

V gene TRBV6-5 combines with J gene TRBJ2-5; TRBD2 matches at 8 bases. CDR1 is MNHEY, CDR2 SVGAGI, per germline. The V segment lost 0 bases and the J segment 0 bases; nucleotides outside the gene matches: 3. The CDR3 runs to 16 residues. The DNA for the CDR3 is TGTGCCAGCAGTTACTCGGGCGGGGGGAACCAAGAGACCCAGTACTTC. It is translated as CASSYSGGGNQETQYF.

The chain employs TRBV3-1 (or the pseudogene TRBV3-2) and TRBJ2-7, with 7 bases identical to TRBD1. The CDR3 sequence is 14 residues long. Germline trimming cut 1 base from V and 6 bases from J; bases unmatched to any gene: 6. Germline CDR1 and CDR2: LGHDT and YNNKEL (reference sequence). In DNA form, the CDR3 reads TGTGCCAGCAGCCAAGGCTGGGACAGTGCCGAGCAGTACTTC. Translating gives CASSQGWDSAEQYF.

The chain couples TRBV29-1 to TRBJ2-2; D might be TRBD1 (6 bases). The CDR3 has 14 residues. The germline V gene encodes CDR1 SQVTM and CDR2 ANQGSEA. Between the trimmed V and J ends, which lost 5 bases and 5 bases, there was a span of 15 bases. The DNA of the CDR3 is TGCAGCGTTTCCCCACAGGGTGTAACCGGGGAGCTGTTTTTT. It specifies CSVSPQGVTGELFF.

This clone came up a few times. The chain employs TRBV12-3 or TRBV12-4 and TRBJ1-1, with TRBD1 matching over 8 bases. CDR3 size: 13 residues. The CDR3, as DNA: TGTGCTTCTCTAAGGACAGGGAAGACTGAAGCTTTCTTT. Translation: CASLRTGKTEAFF.

CDR3 nucleotide sequence: TGTGCCAGCAGGACTCGACAGGGAAGGAGAACTGAAGCTTTCTTT. Translation gives CASRTRQGRRTEAFF. V gene TRBV2 combines with J gene TRBJ1-1, with 7 bases fitting TRBD1. Germline V CDR1 and CDR2: SNHLY, FYNNEI. CDR3 length: 15 amino acids. The J segment lost 5 bases and the V segment lost 6 bases, leaving 12 bases of the junction unmatched.

This clone appeared a single time. The chain recombines TRBV6-5 with TRBJ1-3; D remains unclear. Trimming pared 0 bases from V and 0 bases from J, leaving 9 bases between. Germline CDR1 is MNHEY and CDR2 is SVGAGI. This CDR3 contains 16 residues. CDR3 DNA sequence: TGTGCCAGCAGTTACTCTCGGTTACTCTCTGGAAACACCATATATTTT. It yields the protein CASSYSRLLSGNTIYF.

The chain combines TRBV2 with TRBJ1-1, with D perhaps matching TRBD1 (6 bases). CDR3 length: 13 amino acids. Germline loops: CDR1 SNHLY, CDR2 FYNNEI. V was trimmed by 0 bases and J by 9 bases, leaving 11 bases between them. The DNA for the CDR3 is TGTGCCAGCAGTGAAGCCAGACAGGAGCAAGCTTTCTTT. Translation gives CASSEARQEQAFF.

The J gene is TRBJ2-5, the V gene TRBV15; weak D call: TRBD2 (5 bases). The CDR3 covers 14 residues. V lost 0 bases to trimming and J lost 4 bases, with 9 bases between them. Germline values: CDR1 LNHNV, CDR2 YYDKDF (reference sequence). CDR3 coding DNA: TGTGCCACCAGCAGAGAACTGGGGAGAGAGACCCAGTACTTC. Its translation is CATSRELGRETQYF.